Given below is one T cell receptor beta chain in context. CDR1 is SEHNR and CDR2 is FQNEAQ in the germline V gene (reference sequence). V gave up 5 bases and J gave up 0 bases, with 14 bases separating them. The CDR3 runs 15 residues. The data stem from a study of blood T cell repertoires in COVID-19. Using immunoSEQ multiplex PCR, the repertoire was profiled, and TCRdb retains in-frame clones only, with some absent. The data contain around 70,000 clones, approximately 90% of them singletons. This clonotype was obtained from a man aged 50 or older with COVID-19, enrolled during active disease. This chain uses TRBV7-9 with TRBJ2-7; weak D call: TRBD2 (6 bases). Sample: peripheral blood. The CDR3 loop reads CASSPWAGSSYEQYF. DNA for the CDR3: TGTGCCAGCAGCCCCTGGGCGGGGAGCTCCTACGAGCAGTACTTC. Supplemented by reference TRBV7-9 and TRBJ2-7, the full variable domain reads DTGVSQNPRHKITKRGQNVTFRCDPISEHNRLYWYRQTLGQGPEFLTYFQNEAQLEKSRLLSDRFSAERPKGSFSTLEIQRTEQGDSAMYLCASSPWAGSSYEQYFGPGTRLTVT.